The 7 T cell receptor beta chains below were found in one sample sequenced in a study of T cell changes during pregnancy in multiple sclerosis. The assay was immunoSEQ multiplex PCR, and TCRdb's table has in-frame clones only and misses some. In the table there are about 50,000 clones, 85% to 95% of which are singletons. This specimen consisted of CD4+ T cells from peripheral blood mononuclear cells, obtained in the third trimester of pregnancy. The receptors were gathered from a female donor with multiple sclerosis, enrolled in a pregnancy study.

The chain employs TRBV11-2 and TRBJ1-1; no firm D call. The germline V and J ends were trimmed by 3 bases and 3 bases, with 11 bases remaining between them. The CDR3 is made up of 14 amino acids. Germline-derived CDR1 and CDR2 are SGHAT and FQNNGV. In DNA form, the CDR3 reads TGTGCCAGCAGCTTCGAAGACACTTACACTGAAGCTTTCTTT. This gives the protein CASSFEDTYTEAFF. Filled out from reference TRBV11-2 and TRBJ1-1, the complete variable domain reads EAGVAQSPRYKIIEKRQSVAFWCNPISGHATLYWYQQILGQGPKLLIQFQNNGVVDDSQLPKDRFSAERLKGVDSTLKIQPAKLEDSAVYLCASSFEDTYTEAFFGQGTRLTVV.

The chain carries TRBV27 and TRBJ2-7; 7 bases line up with TRBD1. The junction had 9 bases not matched to a gene; V was cut back by 5 bases and J by 5 bases. In germline, CDR1 is MNHEY, CDR2 SMNVEV (reference sequence). CDR3 length: 14 residues. The CDR3 region is CASSLLDRSHEQYF. The CDR3 nucleotides are TGTGCCAGCAGTCTCCTGGACAGGTCTCACGAGCAGTACTTC.

V and J are TRBV9 and TRBJ2-1; 7 positions agree with TRBD1. Germline CDR1 and CDR2: SGDLS and YYNGEE. CDR3 length: 17 amino acids. The junction had 11 bases not matched to a gene; V was cut back by 4 bases and J by 1 base. The CDR3 protein is CASSTGQVSFSYNEQFF. The DNA of the CDR3 is TGTGCCAGCAGCACCGGACAGGTTTCCTTTTCCTACAATGAGCAGTTCTTC.

The chain joins TRBV28 to TRBJ1-5; 10 nucleotides align to TRBD1. This CDR3 has 15 amino acids. After removal of 4 bases from V and 7 bases from J, the junction contained 7 bases not matched to a gene. Germline CDR1 and CDR2: MDHEN and SYDVKM. The CDR3 is CASSSGQGNQQPQHF. The CDR3, as DNA: TGTGCCAGCAGTTCGGGACAGGGGAATCAACAGCCCCAGCATTTT.

The V call is TRBV7-9, the J call TRBJ2-5; 7 bases are a match to TRBD2. Germline assignment: CDR1 SEHNR and CDR2 FQNEAQ (reference sequence). V trimming: 3 bases; J trimming: 2 bases; junction bases outside the gene matches: 12. There are 17 residues in the CDR3. The CDR3: CASSFGKQTAGQETQYF. As DNA, the CDR3 is TGTGCCAGCAGCTTCGGAAAACAGACAGCGGGGCAAGAGACCCAGTACTTC.

This clone was seen just once. V and J are TRBV6-5 and TRBJ2-1; D gene ambiguous. The germline V gene has CDR1 MNHEY and CDR2 SVGAGI. This CDR3 contains 13 residues. V gave up 0 bases and J gave up 9 bases, with 9 bases separating them. The CDR3 sequence: CASSYSTLREQFF. CDR3 nucleotide sequence: TGTGCCAGCAGTTACTCCACTTTACGTGAGCAGTTCTTC.

The J gene is TRBJ2-4, the V gene TRBV21-1; the DNA was not compared with TRBD1, the D call given in the table. TRBV21-1 is reported as a pseudogene. The CDR3 is 16 amino acids. CDR3 DNA sequence: TGTGCCAGCAGCGGACAGTCGGTTGTTGCGTCGAACATTCAGTACTTC. Its protein is CASSGQSVVASNIQYF.